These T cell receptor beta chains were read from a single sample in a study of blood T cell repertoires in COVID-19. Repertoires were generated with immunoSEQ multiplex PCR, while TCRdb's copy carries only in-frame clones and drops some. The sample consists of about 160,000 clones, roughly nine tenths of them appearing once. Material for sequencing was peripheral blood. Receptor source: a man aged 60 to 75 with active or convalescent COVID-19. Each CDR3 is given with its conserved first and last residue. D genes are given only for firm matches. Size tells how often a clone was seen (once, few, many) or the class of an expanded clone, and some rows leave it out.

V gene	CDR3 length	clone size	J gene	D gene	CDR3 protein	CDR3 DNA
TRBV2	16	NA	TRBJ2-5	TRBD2	CASSERTSGSLETQYF	TGTGCCAGCAGTGAAAGAACTAGCGGGAGTCTGGAGACCCAGTACTTC
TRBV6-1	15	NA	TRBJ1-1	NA	CASSETLRDGTEAFF	TGTGCCAGCAGTGAGACCCTCAGGGATGGAACTGAAGCTTTCTTT
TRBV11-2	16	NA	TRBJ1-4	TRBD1	CASSARTGGINEKLFF	TGTGCCAGCAGCGCAAGGACAGGGGGAATTAATGAAAAACTGTTTTTT
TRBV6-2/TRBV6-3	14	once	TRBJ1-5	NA	CASSYSGAWEPQHF	TGTGCCAGCAGTTACTCGGGGGCGTGGGAGCCCCAGCATTTT
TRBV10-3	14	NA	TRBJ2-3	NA	CAASLLGSTDTQYF	TGTGCCGCCAGCCTCCTGGGCAGCACAGATACGCAGTATTTT
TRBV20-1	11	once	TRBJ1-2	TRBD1	CSADRGPGYTF	TGCAGTGCAGACAGGGGGCCTGGCTACACCTTC
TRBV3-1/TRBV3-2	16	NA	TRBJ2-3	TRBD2	CASSQGNGGATDTQYF	TGTGCCAGCAGCCAAGGTAACGGGGGGGCCACAGATACGCAGTATTTT
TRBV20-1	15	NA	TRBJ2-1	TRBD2	CSASGSGMAYNEQFF	TGCAGTGCTAGTGGTAGCGGGATGGCCTACAATGAGCAGTTCTTC
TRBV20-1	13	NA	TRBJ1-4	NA	CSASWGREEKLFF	TGCAGTGCTAGTTGGGGGCGAGAGGAAAAACTGTTTTTT
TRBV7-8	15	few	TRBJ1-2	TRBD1	CASSPGQVLDYGYTF	TGTGCCAGCAGCCCAGGACAGGTTTTAGACTATGGCTACACCTTC
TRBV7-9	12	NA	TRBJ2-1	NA	CATLRGTNEQFF	TGTGCCACTTTAAGGGGGACGAATGAGCAGTTCTTC
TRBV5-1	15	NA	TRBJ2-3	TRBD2	CASSRLAGEKDTQYF	TGCGCCAGCAGCCGACTAGCGGGGGAAAAAGATACGCAGTATTTT
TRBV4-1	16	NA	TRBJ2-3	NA	CASSLRTNPSTDTQYF	TGCGCCAGCAGTCTTCGGACTAATCCAAGCACAGATACGCAGTATTTT
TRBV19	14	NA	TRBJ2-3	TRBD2	CASGTSLTTDTQYF	TGTGCCAGTGGGACTAGCCTCACCACAGATACGCAGTATTTT
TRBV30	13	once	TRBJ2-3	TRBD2	CARRTSGTDTQYF	TGTGCCCGTCGGACTAGCGGGACCGATACGCAGTATTTT
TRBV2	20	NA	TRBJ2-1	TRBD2	CASSNPGLAGGKGSYNEQFF	TGTGCCAGCAGTAACCCGGGACTAGCGGGAGGTAAGGGCTCCTACAATGAGCAGTTCTTC
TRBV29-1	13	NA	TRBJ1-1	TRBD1	CSATGQGMTEAFF	TGCAGCGCCACCGGACAGGGGATGACTGAAGCTTTCTTT